This is a list of T cell receptor beta chains from one sample in a study of blood T cell repertoires in COVID-19. Sequencing was performed with immunoSEQ multiplex PCR; in TCRdb, only in-frame clones are kept and a portion is missing. The sample has a few hundred thousand clones, nearly 90% seen once. Sample: PBMCs or T cells enriched from blood (not recorded which). These receptors all come from a young woman with acute COVID-19. Each CDR3 is given with its conserved first and last residue. A D gene is named only where the DNA matches it firmly. Clone size is not always given. Where it is, it says once, few, many or a class for expanded clones.

D gene	CDR3 length	clone size	V gene	J gene	CDR3 protein	CDR3 DNA
.	13	.	TRBV7-2	TRBJ1-1	CASSSDKNTEAFF	TGTGCCAGCAGCTCCGACAAAAACACTGAAGCTTTCTTT
TRBD2	17	once	TRBV19	TRBJ2-1	CATSGLAGREFGDEQFF	TGTGCCACCTCGGGACTAGCGGGGAGGGAATTCGGCGATGAGCAGTTCTTC
TRBD2	18	.	TRBV28	TRBJ2-4	CASSLPGTSGSTKNIQYF	TGTGCCAGCAGTTTACCCGGGACTAGCGGGAGTACCAAAAACATTCAGTACTTC
.	14	.	TRBV4-1	TRBJ2-7	CASSQGGNSYEQYF	TGCGCCAGCAGCCAAGGAGGGAATTCCTACGAGCAGTACTTC
TRBD1	15	.	TRBV2	TRBJ2-2	CASSFPTGPTGELFF	TGTGCCAGCAGTTTTCCGACAGGGCCCACCGGGGAGCTGTTTTTT
TRBD1	19	.	TRBV7-9	TRBJ2-3	CASSLAQFSAGGFTDTQYF	TGTGCCAGCAGCTTAGCTCAATTCTCCGCAGGGGGCTTCACAGATACGCAGTATTTT
TRBD2	16	.	TRBV9	TRBJ2-1	CASSVGAGDGDNEQFF	TGTGCCAGCAGCGTAGGTGCGGGAGATGGGGACAATGAGCAGTTCTTC
.	14	.	TRBV7-4	TRBJ2-7	CASSLGLEFSEQYF	TGTGCCAGCAGCTTAGGGCTAGAATTTTCCGAGCAGTACTTC
.	15	.	TRBV18	TRBJ1-3	CASSPLGGSGNTIYF	TGTGCCAGCTCACCACTGGGAGGGTCTGGAAACACCATATATTTT
.	12	.	TRBV7-8	TRBJ1-2	CASSPTHSRLIF	TGTGCCAGCAGCCCGACCCACAGCCGGTTAATTTTC
TRBD2	14	few	TRBV13	TRBJ2-4	CASSLQAGGDIQYF	TGTGCCAGCAGCTTACAAGCGGGAGGGGACATTCAGTACTTC
.	16	.	TRBV5-1	TRBJ2-1	CASSLGGGRLENEQFF	TGCGCCAGCAGCTTGGGAGGGGGCCGACTAGAAAATGAGCAGTTCTTC
TRBD2	16	many	TRBV5-1	TRBJ2-2	CASSLTAAGDTGELFF	TGCGCCAGCAGCTTGACCGCAGCGGGAGACACCGGGGAGCTGTTTTTT